These 17 T cell receptor beta chains share one sample of origin, sequenced in a study of blood T cell repertoires in COVID-19 (dated by TCRdb to 2019 to 2021). Libraries were constructed by the immunoSEQ multiplex PCR assay. TCRdb mirrors the immuneACCESS table, restricted to in-frame sequences. Some clones are absent from its copies; in checked studies, under half trace to an unresolved V gene, and the reason for the others is unknown. The sample yields about 240,000 clones; roughly 76% were counted once. The top ten constitute 6.5% to 8.5% of the sample. Sequenced material: peripheral blood. The receptors were sampled from a woman of 80 years or more with COVID-19, enrolled during active disease.

The chain combines TRBV2 with TRBJ2-7, with TRBD1 identical over 7 bases. The CDR3 is made up of 13 amino acids. J lost 5 bases, V lost 11 bases, and 12 bases had no gene match. The germline CDR1 and CDR2 sequences are SNHLY and FYNNEI. The CDR3: CAGQQGIDHEQYF. CDR3 coding DNA: TGTGCCGGACAACAGGGGATTGACCACGAGCAGTACTTC. The full variable domain, in which reference TRBV2 and TRBJ2-7 provide the parts outside the CDR3, is EPEVTQTPSHQVTQMGQEVILRCVPISNHLYFYWYRQILGQKVEFLVSFYNNEISEKSEIFDDQFSVERPDGSNFTLKIRSTKLEDSAMYFCAGQQGIDHEQYFGPGTRLTVT.

This sequence joins TRBV9 and TRBJ2-2; D is ambiguous. V was trimmed by 0 bases and J by 7 bases, leaving 10 bases between them. This CDR3 has 14 residues. The germline V gene has CDR1 SGDLS and CDR2 YYNGEE. This CDR3 is CASSVGTLGGELFF. CDR3 nucleotides: TGTGCCAGCAGCGTAGGAACCCTCGGCGGGGAGCTGTTTTTT.

CDR3 residues: CASSLIPGSGNTIYF. CDR3 in DNA: TGTGCCAGCAGCTTAATCCCAGGGTCGGGAAACACCATATATTTT. The chain employs TRBV7-8 and TRBJ1-3; tentative D call: TRBD1 (5 bases). The CDR3 is 15 amino acids. Germline-derived CDR1 and CDR2 are SGHVS and FQNEAQ. Trimming stripped 2 bases from V and 4 bases from J, with 12 bases between.

The chain has TRBV5-1 and TRBJ2-1; 15 nucleotides line up with TRBD2. Germline lookup yields CDR1 SGHRS and CDR2 YFSETQ. The CDR3 is made up of 19 amino acids. V was pared by 0 bases and J by 4 bases, with 8 bases of the junction left unmatched. The CDR3 DNA reads TGCGCCAGCAGCTTGGGAGGACTAGCGGGAGGGCCCCAGTACAATGAGCAGTTCTTC. Its protein product is CASSLGGLAGGPQYNEQFF.

DNA of the CDR3: TGTGCCAGCAGCTTAACAGTCAATCAGCCCCAGCATTTT. Protein product: CASSLTVNQPQHF. V and J are TRBV7-9 and TRBJ1-5; D remains ambiguous. Trimming shortened V by 2 bases and J by 3 bases, and 5 bases separated the two germline ends. This CDR3 has 13 amino acids. Germline CDR1 SEHNR, CDR2 FQNEAQ (reference sequence).

This clone has a handful of counts. This chain connects TRBV11-2 to TRBJ1-2, with 12 bases identical to TRBD1. Germline V CDR1 and CDR2: SGHAT, FQNNGV. The CDR3 extends over 15 amino acids. V shed 0 bases and J 8 bases; nucleotides not matched to a gene: 4. The CDR3 DNA is TGTGCCAGCAGCTTAGAGGGACAGGGGGCGGGAGGCTACACCTTC. This translates into CASSLEGQGAGGYTF.

The J gene is TRBJ1-1, the V gene TRBV30; no clear D gene. V was shortened by 3 bases and J by 2 bases, with 10 bases between the two germline ends. CDR3 length: 13 residues. Per germline, CDR1 GTSNPN and CDR2 SVGIG (reference sequence). Here the CDR3 reads CAWRTSLNTEAFF. In DNA form, the CDR3 reads TGTGCCTGGAGGACAAGCTTAAACACTGAAGCTTTCTTT.

Note on this clone: A junction end diverges from the germline sequence, so it may reflect a read error. The chain combines TRBV7-7 with TRBJ2-7, with 11 positions matching TRBD2. Germline V gene sequence: CDR1 SSHAT, CDR2 FNYEAQ (reference sequence). The CDR3 covers 15 residues. DNA of the CDR3: TGTGCTAGCAGCCCAACTAGCGGGAGATTTGGCGAGCAGTACTTC. Translation gives CASSPTSGRFGEQYF. The whole variable domain, remainder taken from reference TRBV7-7 and TRBJ2-7, is GAGVSQSPRYKVTKRGQDVTLRCDPISSHATLYWYQQALGQGPEFLTYFNYEAQPDKSGLPSDRFSAERPEGSISTLTIQRTEQRDSAMYRCASSPTSGRFGEQYFGPGTRLTVT.

V gene TRBV24-1 combines with J gene TRBJ1-5, with 8 bases matching TRBD1. Germline V CDR1 and CDR2: KGHDR, SFDVKD. V lost 4 bases to trimming and J lost 4 bases; unmatched junction nucleotides: 8. This CDR3 contains 16 residues. The CDR3 is CATSETGQGGNQPQHF. CDR3 DNA sequence: TGTGCCACCAGTGAAACCGGACAGGGAGGGAATCAGCCCCAGCATTTT.

This clone was detected once. V is TRBV7-6 and J is TRBJ2-5, with D hard to call. The V end was cut by 1 base, the J end by 7 bases, with 19 bases between. This CDR3 spans 16 amino acids. Looked up from germline, CDR1 is SGHVS and CDR2 is FNYEAQ. The CDR3 here is CASSLGQRLERGTQYF. The CDR3 nucleotides are TGTGCCAGCAGCTTAGGGCAGCGCCTGGAGAGAGGGACCCAGTACTTC.

The chain couples TRBV14 to TRBJ2-5; D gene unclear. Germline V lookup: CDR1 SGHDN, CDR2 FVKESK. V was cut by 0 bases and J by 4 bases, with 15 bases left in between. The CDR3 is made up of 16 amino acids. The CDR3 DNA is TGTGCCAGCAGCCAAGATTTATATTTAAACGGAGAGACCCAGTACTTC. Protein product: CASSQDLYLNGETQYF.

This clone was recorded a few times. V gene TRBV7-9 combines with J gene TRBJ2-7; possible D gene TRBD2, 5 bases. The CDR3 extends over 13 amino acids. The V gene lost 6 bases and the J gene lost 7 bases, with 16 bases spanning the gap. Per the germline V gene, CDR1 is SEHNR and CDR2 is FQNEAQ (reference sequence). The CDR3 region has the DNA TGTGCCAGCAGGCACTCCGGGGTTACAGAGCAGTACTTC. Its protein product is CASRHSGVTEQYF. Combining the CDR3 with reference TRBV7-9 and TRBJ2-7 gives the whole variable domain DTGVSQNPRHKITKRGQNVTFRCDPISEHNRLYWYRQTLGQGPEFLTYFQNEAQLEKSRLLSDRFSAERPKGSFSTLEIQRTEQGDSAMYLCASRHSGVTEQYFGPGTRLTVT.

This clone was observed many times. The chain links TRBV6-6 to TRBJ2-7; 7 nucleotides match TRBD2. V dropped 6 bases and J dropped 3; count of bases not matched to a gene: 8. The CDR3 runs 14 residues. Looked up from germline, CDR1 is MNHNY and CDR2 is SVGAGI (reference sequence). CDR3 loop: CASSPGTTHYEQYF. The CDR3 DNA reads as TGTGCCAGCAGCCCCGGGACTACACACTACGAGCAGTACTTC.

This clone has just a few counts. V gene TRBV7-3 combines with J gene TRBJ2-1, with 11 bases lining up with TRBD2. Germline assignment: CDR1 SGHTA and CDR2 FQGTGA. V shed 1 base and J 0 bases; nucleotides not matched to a gene: 8. The CDR3 sequence is 19 residues long. The CDR3 DNA reads TGTGCCAGCAGCTTAAGGCCCCGACTAGCGGGGACCTCCTACAATGAGCAGTTCTTC. This sequence encodes CASSLRPRLAGTSYNEQFF.

The rearrangement links TRBV2 to TRBJ2-3, with 11 bases lining up with TRBD2. Germline lookup yields CDR1 SNHLY and CDR2 FYNNEI. CDR3 size: 15 residues. V lost 5 bases, J lost 2 bases, and 3 bases stayed unmatched. In DNA form, the CDR3 reads TGTGCCAGCAGTCCTAGCGGGGGGCCCACAGATACGCAGTATTTT. This codes for CASSPSGGPTDTQYF.

The V and J genes are TRBV11-1 and TRBJ2-1; no clear D gene. Germline CDR1 reads SGHAT; CDR2 reads FQDESV (reference sequence). V lost 6 bases and J 0 bases, leaving 12 bases between the germline ends. The CDR3 loop spans 15 amino acids. The CDR3 loop is CASRDSSSSYNEQFF. CDR3 DNA sequence: TGTGCCAGCAGGGATAGCTCAAGCTCCTACAATGAGCAGTTCTTC.

With respect to this clone: One end of the junction does not line up with germline, which may come from a read error. The rearrangement uses TRBV29-1 and TRBJ1-2, with D perhaps TRBD1 (5 bases). Germline loops: CDR1 SQVTM, CDR2 ANQGSEA. This CDR3 contains 13 residues. The CDR3 sequence: CSVVNRYSYGYTF. CDR3 in DNA: TGTAGCGTTGTCAACAGGTACTCCTATGGCTACACCTTC.